Following are 20 T cell receptor beta chains from one sample sequenced in a study of T cell clones after liver transplantation (dated by TCRdb to the late 2010s). Libraries were constructed by the immunoSEQ multiplex PCR assay. Here the immuneACCESS table is served through TCRdb, limited to in-frame sequences with V and J called. Missing clones are a known gap in these copies; in checked studies unresolved V genes cover under half, and the rest lacks a known reason. The sample table shows around 77,000 clones, and about four fifths are seen once. The biggest ten clones account for approximately 0.8% of the sample. The sample here was CD4+ T cells from blood, taken 12 months after liver transplant. The receptors here all came from a human patient who received a liver transplant. After a transplant, not all T cells may be the patient's own; some may come from the graft donor.

This sequence joins TRBV19 and TRBJ1-5; maybe TRBD1 (5 bases). Germline-derived CDR1 and CDR2 are LNHDA and SQIVND (reference sequence). V lost 5 bases and J 4 bases, leaving 12 bases between the germline ends. This CDR3 is built from 14 residues. CDR3 sequence: CASSRQGGNQPQHF. CDR3 coding DNA: TGTGCCAGTAGTCGCCAGGGAGGGAATCAGCCCCAGCATTTT.

CDR3 region: CASSRLGLGQGVHEQYF. The CDR3 nucleotides read TGTGCCAGCAGTCGATTGGGTCTGGGACAGGGGGTCCACGAGCAGTACTTC. V usage is TRBV2 and J usage is TRBJ2-7; 11 bases line up with TRBD1. The CDR3 is 17 residues long. V was pared by 5 bases and J by 5 bases, with 14 bases of the junction left unmatched. Germline CDR1 SNHLY, CDR2 FYNNEI.

This clone was seen a few times. The chain recombines TRBV28 with TRBJ1-5; no clear D gene. Deletions cut 6 bases from V and 3 bases from J, with 12 bases between. Germline V CDR1 and CDR2: MDHEN, SYDVKM. The CDR3 runs to 14 residues. Written as DNA, the CDR3 is TGTGCCAGCAGCCCGGACGGCTTCAATCAGCCCCAGCATTTT. Residues: CASSPDGFNQPQHF.

The V and J genes are TRBV4-2 and TRBJ1-2; D unclear. Germline CDR1 is LGHNA and CDR2 is YNFKEQ. The V end lost 1 base, the J end lost 1 base, and 7 bases lay between the germline ends. CDR3 length equals 14 residues. The CDR3 DNA reads TGTGCCAGCAGCCAAGGCCAGAGTAACTATGGCTACACCTTC. Protein sequence: CASSQGQSNYGYTF.

This clone was found a few times. The chain joins TRBV7-2 to TRBJ2-1; 10 bases agree with TRBD2. V shed 4 bases, J shed 0 bases, and the junction held 3 bases outside the gene matches. CDR1 is SGHTA and CDR2 is FQGNSA in the germline V gene. The CDR3 has 16 amino acids. The CDR3 is CASSSAGGVSYNEQFF. CDR3 in DNA: TGTGCCAGCAGCTCAGCGGGAGGGGTCTCCTACAATGAGCAGTTCTTC.

This clone was detected a few times. The gene calls are TRBV6-6 and TRBJ1-5; tentatively, D is TRBD1 (5 bases). Trimming pared 5 bases from V and 6 bases from J, leaving 14 bases between. The CDR3 totals 14 residues. Germline V CDR1 and CDR2: MNHNY, SVGAGI (reference sequence). This CDR3 is CASSGLRGAQPQHF. In DNA form, the CDR3 reads TGTGCCAGCAGTGGACTGAGGGGTGCTCAGCCCCAGCATTTT.

This clone showed up just once. The chain recombines TRBV18 with TRBJ1-1, with a weak D call TRBD1 (6 bases). CDR1 and CDR2 (germline): KGHSH, LQKENI. The CDR3 length is 14 residues. The V gene lost 2 bases and the J gene lost 7 bases, with 14 bases spanning the gap. CDR3 bases: TGTGCCAGCTCACCATCAGCAGGGGAGAATGAAGCTTTCTTT. This codes for CASSPSAGENEAFF.

This chain joins TRBV28 and TRBJ1-3, with D perhaps matching TRBD1 (6 bases). The CDR3 is made up of 17 amino acids. The germline CDR1 and CDR2 sequences are MDHEN and SYDVKM. V lost 5 bases and J lost 0, with 17 bases in between. DNA of the CDR3: TGTGCCAGCAGTCTAACCCCCGGCAGGGGCTCTGGAAACACCATATATTTT. The encoded protein is CASSLTPGRGSGNTIYF.

This clone was observed a few times. This rearrangement joins TRBV7-2 to TRBJ1-4; D is perhaps TRBD1 (5 bases). Trimming removed 5 bases from V and 16 bases from J, with 20 bases in between. The CDR3 is 13 amino acids. Germline values: CDR1 SGHTA, CDR2 FQGNSA. CDR3 nucleotide sequence: TGTGCCAGCAGCCTAAATAGGGGTCAGACGTGGTTTTTT. Protein product: CASSLNRGQTWFF.

This clone was detected only a few times. The chain combines TRBV27 with TRBJ2-7, with a tentative D call TRBD1 (5 bases). The germline V gene encodes CDR1 MNHEY and CDR2 SMNVEV (reference sequence). The CDR3 sequence is 12 residues long. The ends were cut back, 10 bases at V and 2 bases at J, with 12 bases in the middle. The CDR3 sequence: CATLGRAYEQYF. The CDR3 nucleotides read TGTGCCACCCTCGGCAGGGCCTACGAGCAGTACTTC.

CDR3 region: CASSFPPGENEQYF. CDR3 nucleotides: TGTGCCAGCAGTTTCCCCCCAGGAGAAAACGAGCAGTACTTC. This chain joins TRBV28 and TRBJ2-7; unclear D gene. Germline V CDR1 and CDR2: MDHEN, SYDVKM. CDR3 length equals 14 residues. V gave up 3 bases and J gave up 5 bases, with 14 bases separating them.

This clone occurred a few times. The V and J genes are TRBV5-4 and TRBJ2-1; D not certain. The CDR3 extends over 15 amino acids. CDR1 is SGHNT, CDR2 YYREEE, per germline (reference sequence). V lost 4 bases and J 9 bases, leaving 20 bases between the germline ends. CDR3 in amino acids: CASSPRAIARVEQFF. The DNA of the CDR3 is TGTGCCAGCAGCCCCCGGGCCATAGCAAGGGTTGAGCAGTTCTTC. The full variable domain, with the rest looked up from reference TRBV5-4 and TRBJ2-1, is ETGVTQSPTHLIKTRGQQVTLRCSSQSGHNTVSWYQQALGQGPQFIFQYYREEENGRGNFPPRFSGLQFPNYSSELNVNALELDDSALYLCASSPRAIARVEQFFGPGTRLTVL.

V is TRBV7-9 and J is TRBJ1-1; D unclear. In germline, CDR1 is SEHNR, CDR2 FQNEAQ (reference sequence). V was pared by 5 bases and J by 0 bases, with 7 bases between. The CDR3 is made up of 13 amino acids. The CDR3 reads CASSPSMNTEAFF. The CDR3, as DNA: TGTGCCAGCAGCCCTTCTATGAACACTGAAGCTTTCTTT.

The chain carries TRBV5-6 and TRBJ1-3; D might be TRBD1 (6 bases). V was pared by 2 bases and J by 1 base, with 10 bases between. Germline V gene lookup returns CDR1 SGHDT and CDR2 YYEEEE. The CDR3 consists of 15 residues. The CDR3 nucleotides are TGTGCCAGCAGCTTCAGGGGCCGGTCTGGAAACACCATATATTTT. Translation: CASSFRGRSGNTIYF.

This chain joins TRBV18 and TRBJ2-6; 11 positions match TRBD1. The trim removed 2 bases at V and 3 bases at J, leaving 6 bases unmatched. Germline V gene lookup returns CDR1 KGHSH and CDR2 LQKENI. The CDR3 has 18 residues. For the CDR3, the DNA is TGTGCCAGCTCACCATGGACAGGGGGCGTTAGTGGGGCCAACGTCCTGACTTTC. It codes for CASSPWTGGVSGANVLTF.

J is TRBJ2-1 and V is TRBV19; possibly TRBD1 for D (6 bases). Germline V gene data show CDR1 as LNHDA and CDR2 as SQIVND (reference sequence). The germline V and J ends were trimmed by 5 bases and 8 bases, with 16 bases remaining between them. This CDR3 contains 14 residues. For the CDR3, the DNA is TGTGCCAGTAGTTCTGCCGTGGGGGCATATGAGCAGTTCTTC. This encodes CASSSAVGAYEQFF.

This chain links TRBV19 with TRBJ1-1, with D possibly TRBD1 on 5 matching bases. Germline V gene data show CDR1 as LNHDA and CDR2 as SQIVND (reference sequence). With 5 bases removed from V and 4 bases from J, the gap between germline ends came to 14 bases. The CDR3 length is 14 residues. The DNA for the CDR3 is TGTGCCAGTAGTCCGGGGACCTGGCCCACTGAAGCTTTCTTT. Translating gives CASSPGTWPTEAFF.

This sequence joins TRBV9 and TRBJ2-2; tentative D call: TRBD2 (5 bases). This CDR3 contains 15 residues. V was cut by 2 bases and J by 5 bases, with 13 bases left in between. Germline CDR1 and CDR2: SGDLS and YYNGEE. The CDR3 here is CASSVLPTSTGELFF. For the CDR3, the DNA is TGTGCCAGCAGCGTTCTACCCACTAGTACCGGGGAGCTGTTTTTT.

The chain combines TRBV5-6 with TRBJ2-5; the D gene is possibly TRBD2 (5 bases). CDR3 length: 15 residues. Germline V gives CDR1 SGHDT, CDR2 YYEEEE. V was cut by 0 bases and J by 4 bases, with 13 bases left in between. The CDR3 DNA follows: TGTGCCAGCAGCTTGGGTAGGCTAGCAGGAGAGACCCAGTACTTC. This encodes CASSLGRLAGETQYF.

This clone was observed a few times. The rearrangement joins TRBV7-9 to TRBJ1-2, with unresolved D. CDR1 and CDR2 from the germline V gene are SEHNR and FQNEAQ (reference sequence). This CDR3 contains 13 residues. V lost 4 bases and J lost 4, with 10 bases in between. CDR3 nucleotides: TGTGCCAGCAGCTCAACAGTGATCTATGGCTACACCTTC. Protein: CASSSTVIYGYTF.